This T cell receptor (beta chain) was observed in a study of T cell responses to AZD1222 COVID-19 vaccine. Study overall: Second-dose groups at about 4 or about 12 weeks were pooled.

As to this clone: Its antigen is undetermined.

Measured with immunoSEQ multiplex PCR; TCRdb has only the in-frame clones, and not every one. There are over 120,000 clones in the sample; 80% to 90% occur only once, and 1.6% lies in the top ten. Study-level findings and limits: Two AZD1222 doses significantly raised spike-specific TCR breadth and depth over controls. Across spike, vaccine-associated CD4 TCRs were found, dominant at 160-218 and 743-854. The study reported that nearly half of spike-specific TCRs target unmutated variant regions.

The length of the CDR3 is 15 residues. The V gene's germline CDR1 is SGHVS and CDR2 FNYEAQ. The trim removed 5 bases at V and 10 bases at J, leaving 8 bases unmatched. The sequencing used peripheral blood, collected on day 0 of AZD1222 vaccination. The sequence came from an adult in good health. The V call is TRBV7-6, the J call TRBJ2-1, with TRBD2 matching 13 bases. The chain's CDR3 is CASSIDGLAGVEQFF. CDR3 nucleotides: TGTGCCAGCAGCATAGATGGACTAGCGGGAGTAGAGCAGTTCTTC.